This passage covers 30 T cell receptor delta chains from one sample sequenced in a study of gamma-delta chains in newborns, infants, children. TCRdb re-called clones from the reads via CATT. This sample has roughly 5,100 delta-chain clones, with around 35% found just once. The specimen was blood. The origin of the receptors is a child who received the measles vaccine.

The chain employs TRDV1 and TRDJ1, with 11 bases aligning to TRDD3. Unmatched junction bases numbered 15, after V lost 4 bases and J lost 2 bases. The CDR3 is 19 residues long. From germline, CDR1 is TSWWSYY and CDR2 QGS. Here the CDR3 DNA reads TGTGCTCTTGGGGGACTAAAACGCGTACTGGGGGATAAGACCGATAAACTCATCTTT. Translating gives CALGGLKRVLGDKTDKLIF.

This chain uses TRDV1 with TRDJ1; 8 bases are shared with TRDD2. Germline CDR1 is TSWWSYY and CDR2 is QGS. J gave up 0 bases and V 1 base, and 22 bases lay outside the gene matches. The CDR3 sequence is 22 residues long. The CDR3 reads CALGEPRRPSYCLEMYTDKLIF. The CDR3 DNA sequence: TGTGCTCTTGGGGAACCCCGTAGGCCTTCCTATTGTCTGGAGATGTACACCGATAAACTCATCTTT.

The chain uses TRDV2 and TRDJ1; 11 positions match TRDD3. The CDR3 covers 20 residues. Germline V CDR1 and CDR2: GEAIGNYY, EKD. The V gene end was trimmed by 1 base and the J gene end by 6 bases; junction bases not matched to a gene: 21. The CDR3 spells CACDTVPTPRTGGYKNKLIF. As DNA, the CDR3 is TGTGCCTGTGACACGGTACCTACCCCACGTACTGGGGGATATAAGAATAAACTCATCTTT.

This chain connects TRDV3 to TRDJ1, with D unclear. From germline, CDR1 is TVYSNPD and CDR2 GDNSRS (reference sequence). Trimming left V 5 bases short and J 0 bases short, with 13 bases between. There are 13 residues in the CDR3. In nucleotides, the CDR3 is TGTGCCCTCAACGGGTTATACACCGATAAACTCATCTTT. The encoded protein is CALNGLYTDKLIF.

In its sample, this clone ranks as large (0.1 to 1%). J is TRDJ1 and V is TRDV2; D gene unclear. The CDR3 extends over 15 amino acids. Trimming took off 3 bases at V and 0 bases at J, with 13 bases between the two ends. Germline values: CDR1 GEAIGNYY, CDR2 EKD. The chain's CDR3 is CACDSRSPYTDKLIF. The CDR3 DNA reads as TGTGCCTGTGACTCGAGGTCCCCGTACACCGATAAACTCATCTTT.

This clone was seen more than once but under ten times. CDR3 in DNA: TGTGCCTTCCTTACCCTTCCTACGAGATTGTACACCGATAAACTCATCTTT. Amino acid sequence: CAFLTLPTRLYTDKLIF. The gene calls are TRDV3 and TRDJ1; TRDD2 agrees at 9 bases. Germline V gene data show CDR1 as TVYSNPD and CDR2 as GDNSRS (reference sequence). J gave up 0 bases and V 3 bases, and 14 bases lay outside the gene matches. CDR3 length: 17 residues.

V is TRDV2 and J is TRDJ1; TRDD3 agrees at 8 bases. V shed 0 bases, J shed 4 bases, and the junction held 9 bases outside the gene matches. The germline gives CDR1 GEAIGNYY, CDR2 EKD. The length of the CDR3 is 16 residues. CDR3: CACDTGKNWGLDKLIF. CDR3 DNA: TGTGCCTGTGACACCGGAAAGAACTGGGGGCTCGATAAACTCATCTTT.

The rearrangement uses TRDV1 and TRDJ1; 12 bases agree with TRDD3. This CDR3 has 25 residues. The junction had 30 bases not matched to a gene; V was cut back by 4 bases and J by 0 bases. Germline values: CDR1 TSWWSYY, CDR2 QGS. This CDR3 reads CALGGRFSSLLYTGGYSPYTDKLIF. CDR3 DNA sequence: TGTGCTCTTGGGGGAAGGTTTTCTTCCCTATTGTATACTGGGGGATACTCGCCGTACACCGATAAACTCATCTTT.

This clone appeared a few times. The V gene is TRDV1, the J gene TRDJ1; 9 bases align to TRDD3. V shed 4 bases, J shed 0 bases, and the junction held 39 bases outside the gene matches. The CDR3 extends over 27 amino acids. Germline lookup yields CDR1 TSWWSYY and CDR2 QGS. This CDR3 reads CALGATPLDNTAFLLWGIREYTDKLIF. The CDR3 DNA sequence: TGTGCTCTTGGGGCTACCCCCTTAGATAACACGGCCTTCCTGCTTTGGGGGATAAGGGAATACACCGATAAACTCATCTTT.

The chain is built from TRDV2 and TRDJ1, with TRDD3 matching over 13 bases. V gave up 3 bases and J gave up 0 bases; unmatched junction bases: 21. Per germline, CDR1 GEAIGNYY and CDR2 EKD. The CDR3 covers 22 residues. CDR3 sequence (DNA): TGTGCCTGTGACTCGCGGTTACTGGGGGATACGCGAAAAGAAATGGACACCGATAAACTCATCTTT. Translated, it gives CACDSRLLGDTRKEMDTDKLIF.

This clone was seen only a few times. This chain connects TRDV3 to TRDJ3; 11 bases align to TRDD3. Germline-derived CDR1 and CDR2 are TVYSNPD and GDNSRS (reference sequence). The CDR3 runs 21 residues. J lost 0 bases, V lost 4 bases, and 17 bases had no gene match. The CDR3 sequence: CAYFASLGDTSRSWDTRQMFF. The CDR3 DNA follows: TGTGCCTATTTCGCCTCCCTGGGGGATACTTCCCGCTCCTGGGACACCCGACAGATGTTTTTC.

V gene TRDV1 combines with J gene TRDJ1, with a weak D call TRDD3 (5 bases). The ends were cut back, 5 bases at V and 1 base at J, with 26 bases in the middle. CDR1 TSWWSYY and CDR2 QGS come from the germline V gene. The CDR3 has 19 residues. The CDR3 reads CALGRRFSPYWSSTDKLIF. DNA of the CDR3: TGTGCTCTTGGGCGTCGCTTCTCCCCTTACTGGTCCTCCACCGATAAACTCATCTTT.

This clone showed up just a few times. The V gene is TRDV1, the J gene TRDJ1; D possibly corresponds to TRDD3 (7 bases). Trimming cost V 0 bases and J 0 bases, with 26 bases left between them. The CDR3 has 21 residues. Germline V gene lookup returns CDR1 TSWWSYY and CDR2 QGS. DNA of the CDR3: TGTGCTCTTGGGGAACTTCCCGGCCTTCCCCTCGGGGGATTGTACACCGATAAACTCATCTTT. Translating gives CALGELPGLPLGGLYTDKLIF.

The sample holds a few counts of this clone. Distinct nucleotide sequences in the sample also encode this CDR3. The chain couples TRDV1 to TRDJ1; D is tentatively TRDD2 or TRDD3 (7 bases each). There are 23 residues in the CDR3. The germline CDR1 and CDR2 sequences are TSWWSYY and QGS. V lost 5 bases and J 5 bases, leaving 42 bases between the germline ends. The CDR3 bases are TGTGCTCTTGGGTTGCCCTTCCAACTCCCTTCCTCCTTCTGGGATACTGGGCATGATAAACTCATCTTT. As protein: CALGLPFQLPSSFWDTGHDKLIF.

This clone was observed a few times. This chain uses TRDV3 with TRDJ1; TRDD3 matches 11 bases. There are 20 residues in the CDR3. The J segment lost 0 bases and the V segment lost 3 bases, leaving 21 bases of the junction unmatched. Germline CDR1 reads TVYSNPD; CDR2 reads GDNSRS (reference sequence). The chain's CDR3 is CAFLAFPVLGDRGYTDKLIF. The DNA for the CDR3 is TGTGCCTTCCTCGCCTTCCCCGTACTGGGGGATAGGGGATACACCGATAAACTCATCTTT. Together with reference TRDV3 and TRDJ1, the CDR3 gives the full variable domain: CDKVTQSSPDQTVASGSEVVLLCTYDTVYSNPDLFWYRIRPDYSFQFVFYGDNSRSEGADFTQGRFSVKHILTQKAFHLVISPVRTEDSATYYCAFLAFPVLGDRGYTDKLIFGKGTRVTVEP.

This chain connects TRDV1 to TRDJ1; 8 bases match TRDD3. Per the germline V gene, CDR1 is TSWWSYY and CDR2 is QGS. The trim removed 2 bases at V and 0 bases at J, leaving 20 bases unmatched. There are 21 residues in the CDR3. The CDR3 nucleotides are TGTGCTCTTGGGGAATTGTGGGGATACTTACCCTCACGCCCCTACACCGATAAACTCATCTTT. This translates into CALGELWGYLPSRPYTDKLIF.

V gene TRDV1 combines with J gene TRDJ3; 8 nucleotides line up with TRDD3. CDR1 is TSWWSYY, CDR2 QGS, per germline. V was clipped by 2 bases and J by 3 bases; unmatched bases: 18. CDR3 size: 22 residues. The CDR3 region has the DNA TGTGCTCTTGGGGAAATCAGATACTGGGGGCCCAGCCAGATCTGGGACACCCGACAGATGTTTTTC. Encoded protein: CALGEIRYWGPSQIWDTRQMFF.

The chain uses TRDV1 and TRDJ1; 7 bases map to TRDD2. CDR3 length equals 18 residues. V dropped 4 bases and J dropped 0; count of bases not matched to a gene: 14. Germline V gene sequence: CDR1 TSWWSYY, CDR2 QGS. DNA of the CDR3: TGTGCTCTTGGGGGCCTGGCCTTCCTCAGGATATACACCGATAAACTCATCTTT. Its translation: CALGGLAFLRIYTDKLIF.

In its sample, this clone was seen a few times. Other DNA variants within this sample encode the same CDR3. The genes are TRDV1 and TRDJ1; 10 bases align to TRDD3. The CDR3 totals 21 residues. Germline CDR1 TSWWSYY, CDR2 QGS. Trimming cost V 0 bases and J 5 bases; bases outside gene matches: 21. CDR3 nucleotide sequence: TGTGCTCTTGGGGAACTTATGGTCCTCCTACTGGGGGATTATGCCGCTGATAAACTCATCTTT. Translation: CALGELMVLLLGDYAADKLIF.

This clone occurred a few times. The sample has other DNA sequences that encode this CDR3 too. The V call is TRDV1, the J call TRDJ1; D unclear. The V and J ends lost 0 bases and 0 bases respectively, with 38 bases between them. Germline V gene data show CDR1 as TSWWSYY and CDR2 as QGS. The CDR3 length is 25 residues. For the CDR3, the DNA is TGTGCTCTTGGGGAACTAGAATTTGAGGTCAGTGACCTAGGGAGGTACCACCCCTACACCGATAAACTCATCTTT. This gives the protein CALGELEFEVSDLGRYHPYTDKLIF.

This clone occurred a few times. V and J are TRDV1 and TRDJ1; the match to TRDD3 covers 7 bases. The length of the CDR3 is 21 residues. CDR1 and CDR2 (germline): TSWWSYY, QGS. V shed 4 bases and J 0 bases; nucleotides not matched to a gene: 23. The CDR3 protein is CALGGAFLTGDSPVYTDKLIF. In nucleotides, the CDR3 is TGTGCTCTTGGGGGGGCTTTTCTTACGGGGGATTCCCCGGTCTACACCGATAAACTCATCTTT.

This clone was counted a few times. The CDR3, as DNA: TGTGCTCTTGGGTCAGGACCTACTAATGTTCCCTCCGGGGAAGAGGAGAAACTCATCTTT. Translated: CALGSGPTNVPSGEEEKLIF. V and J are TRDV1 and TRDJ1; D may be TRDD2 or TRDD3 (5 bases each). CDR3 length: 20 amino acids. V dropped 5 bases and J dropped 8 bases, with 36 bases sitting between them. Germline-derived CDR1 and CDR2 are TSWWSYY and QGS.

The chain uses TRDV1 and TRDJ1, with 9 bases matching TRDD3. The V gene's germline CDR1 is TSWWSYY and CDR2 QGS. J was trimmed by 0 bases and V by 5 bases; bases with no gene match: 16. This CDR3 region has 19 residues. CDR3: CALGPPHPALGDDTDKLIF. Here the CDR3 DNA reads TGTGCTCTTGGGCCACCCCATCCCGCACTGGGGGACGACACCGATAAACTCATCTTT.

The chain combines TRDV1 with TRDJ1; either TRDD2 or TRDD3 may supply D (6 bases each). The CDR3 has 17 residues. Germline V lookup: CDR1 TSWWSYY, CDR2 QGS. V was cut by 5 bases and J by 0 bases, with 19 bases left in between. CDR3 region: CALGNGGPLPYTDKLIF. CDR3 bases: TGTGCTCTTGGGAATGGGGGCCCTCTTCCTTACACCGATAAACTCATCTTT.

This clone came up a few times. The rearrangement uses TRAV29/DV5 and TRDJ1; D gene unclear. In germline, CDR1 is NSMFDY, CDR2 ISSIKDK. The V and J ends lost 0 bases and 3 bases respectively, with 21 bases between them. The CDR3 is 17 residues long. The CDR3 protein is CAASVRVVVARADKLIF. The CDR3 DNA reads TGTGCAGCAAGCGTTCGTGTGGTAGTAGCACGGGCCGATAAACTCATCTTT.

The CDR3 DNA follows: TGTGCTCTTGGGGAGCCGCCCGAAGGGGGAGCCTACACCGATAAACTCATCTTT. It is translated as CALGEPPEGGAYTDKLIF. The chain combines TRDV1 with TRDJ1; TRDD3 might be the D (6 bases). The CDR3 loop spans 18 amino acids. With 3 bases removed from V and 0 bases from J, the gap between germline ends came to 20 bases. Germline V CDR1 and CDR2: TSWWSYY, QGS.

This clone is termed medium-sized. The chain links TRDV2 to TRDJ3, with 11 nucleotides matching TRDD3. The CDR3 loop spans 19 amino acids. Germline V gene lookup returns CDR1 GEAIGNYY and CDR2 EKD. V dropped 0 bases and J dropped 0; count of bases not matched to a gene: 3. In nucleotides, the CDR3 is TGTGCCTGTGACACCGTACTGGGGGATAGCTCCTGGGACACCCGACAGATGTTTTTC. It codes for CACDTVLGDSSWDTRQMFF.

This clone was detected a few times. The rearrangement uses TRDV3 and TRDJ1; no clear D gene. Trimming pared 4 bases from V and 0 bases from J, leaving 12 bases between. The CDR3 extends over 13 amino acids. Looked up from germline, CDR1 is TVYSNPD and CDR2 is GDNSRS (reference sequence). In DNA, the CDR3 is TGTGCCTCTTGTCGGAAGTACACCGATAAACTCATCTTT. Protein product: CASCRKYTDKLIF.

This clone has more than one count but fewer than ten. This CDR3 is CALGELFRFGPTGGFVAAQLFF. As DNA, the CDR3 is TGTGCTCTTGGGGAACTATTTAGGTTTGGCCCTACTGGGGGATTCGTGGCAGCACAACTCTTCTTT. The chain joins TRDV1 to TRDJ2; 10 bases are shared with TRDD3. V was clipped by 0 bases and J by 6 bases; unmatched bases: 22. This CDR3 spans 22 amino acids. The germline gives CDR1 TSWWSYY, CDR2 QGS.

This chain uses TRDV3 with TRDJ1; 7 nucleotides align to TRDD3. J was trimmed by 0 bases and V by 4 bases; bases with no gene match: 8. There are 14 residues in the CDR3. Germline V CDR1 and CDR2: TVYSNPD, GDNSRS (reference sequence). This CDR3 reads CASIGGPYTDKLIF. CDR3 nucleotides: TGTGCCTCCATTGGGGGACCGTACACCGATAAACTCATCTTT.